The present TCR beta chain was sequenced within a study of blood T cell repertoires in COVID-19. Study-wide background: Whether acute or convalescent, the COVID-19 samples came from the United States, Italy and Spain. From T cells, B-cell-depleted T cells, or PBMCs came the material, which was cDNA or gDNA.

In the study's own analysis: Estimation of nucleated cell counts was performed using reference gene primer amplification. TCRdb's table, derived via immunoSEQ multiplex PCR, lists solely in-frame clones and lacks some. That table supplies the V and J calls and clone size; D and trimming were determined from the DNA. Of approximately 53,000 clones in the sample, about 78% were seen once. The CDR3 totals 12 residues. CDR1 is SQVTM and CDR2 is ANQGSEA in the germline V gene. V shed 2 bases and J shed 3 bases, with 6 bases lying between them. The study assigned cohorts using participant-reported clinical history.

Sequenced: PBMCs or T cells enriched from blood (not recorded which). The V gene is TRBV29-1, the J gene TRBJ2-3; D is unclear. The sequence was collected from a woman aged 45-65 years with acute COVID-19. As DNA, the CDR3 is TGCAGCGTTGAATGGAGTACAGATACGCAGTATTTT. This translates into CSVEWSTDTQYF.